These 32 T cell receptor beta chains were all obtained from the same sample, sequenced in a study of CD8 T cells in ankylosing spondylitis. TCRdb redid the calling of the 5' RACE reads with MiXCR, one entry per CDR3 protein. The sample consists of about 240,000 distinct CDR3 sequences, roughly a quarter of them appearing once. Sequenced: blood, either unsorted or a sorted T cell fraction (not recorded which). Source of these receptors: a male donor with ankylosing spondylitis or in good health (not recorded which).

The chain carries TRBV20-1 and TRBJ2-5; a weak D match, TRBD1 (6 bases). This CDR3 has 15 amino acids. V was trimmed by 4 bases and J by 2 bases, leaving 17 bases between them. The germline gives CDR1 DFQATT, CDR2 SNEGSKA (reference sequence). The CDR3 region has the DNA TGCAGTGCTATACCTTTTACAGGGAAACAAGAGACCCAGTACTTC. Translating gives CSAIPFTGKQETQYF.

This clonotype came up a few times. V usage is TRBV20-1 and J usage is TRBJ2-7; the match to TRBD2 covers 9 bases. The V gene end was trimmed by 3 bases and the J gene end by 1 base; junction bases not matched to a gene: 4. The V gene's germline CDR1 is DFQATT and CDR2 SNEGSKA (reference sequence). This CDR3 is 14 amino acids long. The CDR3 region is CSARFSGGSYEQYF. CDR3 nucleotides: TGCAGTGCTAGGTTTAGCGGGGGATCCTACGAGCAGTACTTC.

A few counts support this clonotype. One junction end disagrees with the germline gene, perhaps due to a read error. The V gene is TRBV10-3, the J gene TRBJ2-2; no clear D. Germline CDR1 is ENHRY and CDR2 is SYGVKD. This CDR3 region has 12 residues. The CDR3 DNA reads as TGTGCCATCACTGAGAACACCGGGGAGCTGTTTTTT. The encoded protein is CAITENTGELFF.

This chain connects TRBV20-1 to TRBJ1-3, with D possibly TRBD1 on 6 matching bases. Trimming took off 3 bases at V and 2 bases at J, with 20 bases between the two ends. Germline CDR1 DFQATT, CDR2 SNEGSKA (reference sequence). This CDR3 has 17 amino acids. The CDR3 protein is CSASHLQGRKPGNTIYF. In DNA, the CDR3 is TGCAGTGCTAGTCACCTACAGGGAAGGAAACCTGGAAACACCATATATTTT.

This clonotype was recorded at least ten times. V and J are TRBV6-5 and TRBJ2-7, with 7 bases lining up with TRBD1. The CDR3 is 14 amino acids. Germline values: CDR1 MNHEY, CDR2 SVGAGI. Trimming took 6 bases from V and 2 from J; bases not matched to a gene: 7. CDR3 loop: CASSYRGHTYEQYF. CDR3 nucleotides: TGTGCCAGCAGCTACAGGGGCCATACCTACGAGCAGTACTTC.

This clonotype was recorded at least ten times. The chain recombines TRBV20-1 with TRBJ2-1, with 8 bases matching TRBD2. With V trimmed by 5 bases and J by 4 bases, 7 bases remained unmatched. Germline CDR1 DFQATT, CDR2 SNEGSKA (reference sequence). This CDR3 has 14 residues. The DNA for the CDR3 is TGCAGTGCTTTAGAGGCGGGGGGTTACAATGAGCAGTTCTTC. Protein: CSALEAGGYNEQFF.

There are a few counts of this clonotype. The V and J genes are TRBV30 and TRBJ1-5; no reliable D call. V shed 4 bases and J shed 1 base, with 8 bases lying between them. Germline V gives CDR1 GTSNPN, CDR2 SVGIG (reference sequence). This CDR3 is 13 amino acids long. CDR3 loop: CAWTDTSNQPQHF. CDR3 nucleotides: TGTGCCTGGACTGACACCAGCAATCAGCCCCAGCATTTT.

V and J are TRBV6-6 and TRBJ2-3, with D unresolved. Trimming took off 4 bases at V and 5 bases at J, with 7 bases between the two ends. The CDR3 spans 12 residues. The germline gives CDR1 MNHNY, CDR2 SVGAGI (reference sequence). The CDR3 nucleotides read TGTGCCAGCAGTTGGCAGCGAGATACGCAGTATTTT. This encodes CASSWQRDTQYF.

This chain links TRBV20-1 with TRBJ2-5, with D possibly matching TRBD1 (6 bases). Germline CDR1 reads DFQATT; CDR2 reads SNEGSKA (reference sequence). V lost 0 bases and J 2 bases, leaving 13 bases between the germline ends. The CDR3 length is 15 residues. CDR3 in amino acids: CSARDRQGTQETQYF. CDR3 in DNA: TGCAGTGCTAGAGACCGTCAGGGGACACAAGAGACCCAGTACTTC.

This clonotype was observed at least ten times. This sequence joins TRBV4-1 and TRBJ1-6; D possibly corresponds to TRBD1 (5 bases). The germline gives CDR1 MGHRA, CDR2 YSYEKL. This CDR3 comprises 15 residues. V shed 0 bases and J shed 4 bases, with 7 bases lying between them. The CDR3 loop is CASSQDGGYNSPLHF. The CDR3 nucleotides are TGCGCCAGCAGCCAAGACGGGGGATATAATTCACCCCTCCACTTT.

V is TRBV24-1 and J is TRBJ2-1; D ambiguous. V lost 3 bases and J 10 bases, leaving 12 bases between the germline ends. The germline V gene encodes CDR1 KGHDR and CDR2 SFDVKD. There are 13 residues in the CDR3. The CDR3 protein is CATSDARMGEQFF. CDR3 in DNA: TGTGCCACCAGTGATGCACGGATGGGGGAGCAGTTCTTC.

This clonotype has ten or more counts. A read error may account for a junction end that differs from germline. V gene TRBV12-3 or TRBV12-4 combines with J gene TRBJ2-3; the D is unclear. CDR3 size: 11 residues. The CDR3 loop reads CASSSTDTQYF. The CDR3, as DNA: TGCGCCAGCAGCTCCACAGATACGCAGTATTTT.

A note on this clonotype: A read error may explain this, as a much larger clone is one base away. Because the CDR3 is missing its conserved closing phenylalanine or tryptophan, this is likely a read error. The chain uses TRBV20-1 and TRBJ2-1; D uncertain. The V gene lost 4 bases and the J gene lost 6 bases, with 10 bases spanning the gap. Germline V gives CDR1 DFQATT, CDR2 SNEGSKA (reference sequence). The CDR3 runs 12 residues. CDR3 in amino acids: CSAKTDLNEQFY. For the CDR3, the DNA is TGCAGTGCTAAAACCGACCTCAATGAGCAGTTCTAC.

The V gene is TRBV10-3, the J gene TRBJ2-7; 10 nucleotides match TRBD1. The CDR3 covers 14 residues. V lost 5 bases to trimming and J lost 5 bases; unmatched junction nucleotides: 6. Germline-derived CDR1 and CDR2 are ENHRY and SYGVKD. The CDR3 bases are TGTGCCATCAGTCCGGGACAGGGGAACGACGAGCAGTACTTC. Protein product: CAISPGQGNDEQYF.

The table lists this clonotype with many counts. The junction departs from germline at one end; a sequencing error may be responsible. CDR3 sequence: CSAGDYSYEQYF. CDR3 bases: TGCAGTGCTGGAGACTATTCCTACGAGCAGTACTTC. This chain joins TRBV20-1 and TRBJ2-7; tentatively, D is TRBD2 (5 bases). Germline V lookup: CDR1 DFQATT, CDR2 SNEGSKA (reference sequence). CDR3 length: 12 residues.

The chain carries TRBV15 and TRBJ2-1; D possibly matches TRBD1 or TRBD2 (6 bases each). The V end was cut by 3 bases, the J end by 0 bases, with 15 bases between. Germline V gene lookup returns CDR1 LNHNV and CDR2 YYDKDF (reference sequence). This CDR3 region has 17 residues. The CDR3 region is CATSRGRRGDSYNEQFF. The CDR3 coding sequence is TGTGCCACCAGCAGGGGCCGTAGGGGGGACTCCTACAATGAGCAGTTCTTC. Drawing the rest from reference TRBV15 and TRBJ2-1, the complete variable domain is DAMVIQNPRYQVTQFGKPVTLSCSQTLNHNVMYWYQQKSSQAPKLLFHYYDKDFNNEADTPDNFQSRRPNTSFCFLDIRSPGLGDTAMYLCATSRGRRGDSYNEQFFGPGTRLTVL.

The chain uses TRBV12-3 or TRBV12-4 and TRBJ2-1, with D perhaps TRBD2 (7 bases). Trimming stripped 6 bases from V and 6 bases from J, with 21 bases between. The CDR3 extends over 16 amino acids. CDR3 sequence: CASRRNPGGAVNEQFF. DNA for the CDR3: TGTGCCAGCAGGAGAAATCCGGGGGGCGCGGTCAATGAGCAGTTCTTC.

This clonotype was counted many times. The gene calls are TRBV20-1 and TRBJ2-3; D is ambiguous. This CDR3 has 17 residues. Trimming pared 3 bases from V and 2 bases from J, leaving 21 bases between. The germline gives CDR1 DFQATT, CDR2 SNEGSKA (reference sequence). The CDR3 loop is CSARDLFDSASTDTQYF. CDR3 coding DNA: TGCAGTGCTAGGGACCTTTTTGACTCAGCATCCACAGATACGCAGTATTTT.

V and J are TRBV4-2 and TRBJ2-7; D is unclear. Germline lookup yields CDR1 LGHNA and CDR2 YNFKEQ. V was trimmed by 5 bases and J by 3 bases, leaving 11 bases between them. The CDR3 is 13 residues long. The CDR3 DNA sequence: TGTGCCAGCAGCTCACAGACCTACTACGAGCAGTACTTC. It is translated as CASSSQTYYEQYF.

This clonotype turned up a few times. An end of the junction differs from the germline gene, which may be a read error. The chain links TRBV20-1 to TRBJ1-1; tentative D call: TRBD1 (5 bases). Germline assignment: CDR1 DFQATT and CDR2 SNEGSKA (reference sequence). This CDR3 spans 11 amino acids. CDR3 amino acids: CSAHRGTAYLF. As DNA, the CDR3 is TGCAGTGCCCACCGCGGGACCGCCTATCTCTTT.

The chain combines TRBV5-5 with TRBJ2-5; 7 bases align to TRBD1. This CDR3 comprises 16 residues. V lost 0 bases and J lost 0; bases outside the gene matches: 5. CDR1 SGHKS and CDR2 YYEKEE come from the germline V gene (reference sequence). CDR3 in DNA: TGTGCCAGCAGCTTGGCCGGGACAGTAAACCAAGAGACCCAGTACTTC. Amino acid sequence: CASSLAGTVNQETQYF.

This clonotype was seen ten or more times. The chain has TRBV20-1 and TRBJ2-3, with a weak D call TRBD2 (5 bases). Germline V gene lookup returns CDR1 DFQATT and CDR2 SNEGSKA (reference sequence). V lost 1 base, J lost 3 bases, and 8 bases lay in between. The CDR3 length is 13 residues. CDR3 sequence (DNA): TGCAGTGCTAGAGTCCCGGGAACAGATACGCAGTATTTT. Its translation is CSARVPGTDTQYF.

The V gene is TRBV20-1, the J gene TRBJ2-5, with TRBD2 matching 10 bases. The CDR3 length is 15 residues. The V and J ends lost 8 bases and 5 bases, in that order; junction bases with no gene match: 14. Germline values: CDR1 DFQATT, CDR2 SNEGSKA (reference sequence). This chain's CDR3 is CSPRGASGGRETQYF. The CDR3 bases are TGCAGTCCCCGGGGGGCTAGCGGGGGCCGGGAGACCCAGTACTTC.

This clonotype showed up many times. This rearrangement joins TRBV12-3 or TRBV12-4 to TRBJ2-7; TRBD1 aligns across 9 bases. V shed 7 bases, J shed 1 base, and the junction held 8 bases outside the gene matches. The CDR3 sequence is 15 residues long. The CDR3, as DNA: TGTGCCAGCAACCCCCGGGACAGGGTTTCCTACGAGCAGTACTTC. It codes for CASNPRDRVSYEQYF.

This sequence joins TRBV15 and TRBJ2-1, with 9 bases fitting TRBD2. Per the germline V gene, CDR1 is LNHNV and CDR2 is YYDKDF (reference sequence). With V trimmed by 0 bases and J by 6 bases, 6 bases remained unmatched. The CDR3 sequence is 16 residues long. CDR3 coding DNA: TGTGCCACCAGCAGAGAGGGGCTAGCGGGGATCAATGAGCAGTTCTTC. It specifies CATSREGLAGINEQFF. Supplemented by reference TRBV15 and TRBJ2-1, the full variable domain reads DAMVIQNPRYQVTQFGKPVTLSCSQTLNHNVMYWYQQKSSQAPKLLFHYYDKDFNNEADTPDNFQSRRPNTSFCFLDIRSPGLGDTAMYLCATSREGLAGINEQFFGPGTRLTVL.

In its sample, this clonotype was seen many times. The rearrangement joins TRBV24-1 to TRBJ2-3; D uncertain. Germline V gene sequence: CDR1 KGHDR, CDR2 SFDVKD. V was clipped by 4 bases and J by 2 bases, with 6 bases between them. The CDR3 spans 13 residues. The DNA for the CDR3 is TGTGCCACCAGTGACCCTTCCACAGATACGCAGTATTTT. Translated: CATSDPSTDTQYF.

This clonotype was seen many times. This chain uses TRBV20-1 with TRBJ2-7; tentatively, D is TRBD2 (5 bases). With 5 bases removed from V and 0 bases from J, the gap between germline ends came to 17 bases. Per the germline V gene, CDR1 is DFQATT and CDR2 is SNEGSKA (reference sequence). CDR3 length: 15 residues. CDR3 in DNA: TGCAGTGCTCAACTATACGCGGAGGTCTCCTACGAGCAGTACTTC. Its translation is CSAQLYAEVSYEQYF.

This clonotype has a handful of counts. The V call is TRBV12-3 or TRBV12-4, the J call TRBJ2-1, with D hard to call. This CDR3 region has 16 residues. Trimming shortened V by 6 bases and J by 0 bases, and 15 bases separated the two germline ends. CDR3 region: CASSPGRRSSYNEQFF. CDR3 DNA: TGTGCCAGCAGCCCTGGACGGCGGAGCTCCTACAATGAGCAGTTCTTC.

This clonotype occurred many times. V gene TRBV5-1 combines with J gene TRBJ2-7, with 8 bases aligning to TRBD1. Trimming cost V 0 bases and J 5 bases; bases outside gene matches: 4. The CDR3 is 14 residues long. Germline V gene lookup returns CDR1 SGHRS and CDR2 YFSETQ. The CDR3 DNA reads TGCGCCAGCAGCTTGGCTGGACAGGGAAACGAGCAGTACTTC. Translated: CASSLAGQGNEQYF.

This clonotype was counted many times. This chain joins TRBV4-1 and TRBJ1-1; D call uncertain. CDR1 is MGHRA and CDR2 is YSYEKL in the germline V gene. The length of the CDR3 is 16 residues. The V end lost 1 base, the J end lost 0 bases, and 12 bases lay between the germline ends. The CDR3 region is CASSQGLMTMNTEAFF. The CDR3 bases are TGCGCCAGCAGCCAAGGATTGATGACCATGAACACTGAAGCTTTCTTT.

This clonotype was seen ten or more times. The chain recombines TRBV20-1 with TRBJ1-5; D unresolved. V gave up 1 base and J gave up 4 bases, with 8 bases separating them. Per germline, CDR1 DFQATT and CDR2 SNEGSKA (reference sequence). The CDR3 is made up of 13 amino acids. CDR3 region: CSARAAENQPQHF. In DNA, the CDR3 is TGCAGTGCTAGAGCGGCAGAAAATCAGCCCCAGCATTTT.

This sequence joins TRBV6-1 and TRBJ1-1; D is perhaps TRBD1 (6 bases). The CDR3 extends over 14 amino acids. V was clipped by 7 bases and J by 3 bases, with 15 bases between them. Germline loops: CDR1 MNHNS, CDR2 SASEGT. In nucleotides, the CDR3 is TGTGCCAGCACGAGGACAGTTGGGTACACTGAAGCTTTCTTT. Translating gives CASTRTVGYTEAFF.